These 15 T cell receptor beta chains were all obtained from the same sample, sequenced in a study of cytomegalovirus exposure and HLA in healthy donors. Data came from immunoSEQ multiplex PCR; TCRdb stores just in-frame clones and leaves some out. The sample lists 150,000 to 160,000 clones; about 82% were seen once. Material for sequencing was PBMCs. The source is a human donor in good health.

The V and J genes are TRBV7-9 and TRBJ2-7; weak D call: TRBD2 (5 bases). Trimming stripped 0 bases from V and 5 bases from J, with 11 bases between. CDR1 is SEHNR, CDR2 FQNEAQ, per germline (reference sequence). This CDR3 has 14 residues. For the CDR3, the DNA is TGTGCCAGCAGCTTAGCGGGAGTGGGCAACGAGCAGTACTTC. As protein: CASSLAGVGNEQYF. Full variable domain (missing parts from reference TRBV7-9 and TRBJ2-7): DTGVSQNPRHKITKRGQNVTFRCDPISEHNRLYWYRQTLGQGPEFLTYFQNEAQLEKSRLLSDRFSAERPKGSFSTLEIQRTEQGDSAMYLCASSLAGVGNEQYFGPGTRLTVT.

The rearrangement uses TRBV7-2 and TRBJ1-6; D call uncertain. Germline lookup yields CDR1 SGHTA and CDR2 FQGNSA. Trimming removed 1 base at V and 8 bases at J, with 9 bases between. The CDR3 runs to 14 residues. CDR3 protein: CASSLVWGDSPLHF. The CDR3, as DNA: TGTGCCAGCAGCTTAGTGTGGGGAGATTCACCCCTCCACTTT. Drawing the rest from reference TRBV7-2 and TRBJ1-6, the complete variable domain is GAGVSQSPSNKVTEKGKDVELRCDPISGHTALYWYRQSLGQGLEFLIYFQGNSAPDKSGLPSDRFSAERTGGSVSTLTIQRTQQEDSAVYLCASSLVWGDSPLHFGNGTRLTVT.

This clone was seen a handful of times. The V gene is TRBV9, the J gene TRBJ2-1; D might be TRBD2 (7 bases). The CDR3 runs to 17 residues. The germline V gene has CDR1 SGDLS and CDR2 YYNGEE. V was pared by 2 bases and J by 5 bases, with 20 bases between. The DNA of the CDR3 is TGTGCCAGCAGCGTCGGGGGGACAAACTTTCCTAACAATGAGCAGTTCTTC. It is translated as CASSVGGTNFPNNEQFF.

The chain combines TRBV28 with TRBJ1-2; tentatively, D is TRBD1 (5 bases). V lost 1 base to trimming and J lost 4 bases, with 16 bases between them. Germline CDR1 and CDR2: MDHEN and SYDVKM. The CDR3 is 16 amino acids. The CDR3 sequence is CASSLSGDGPVYGYTF. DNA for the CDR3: TGTGCCAGCAGTTTATCGGGGGACGGTCCGGTCTATGGCTACACCTTC.

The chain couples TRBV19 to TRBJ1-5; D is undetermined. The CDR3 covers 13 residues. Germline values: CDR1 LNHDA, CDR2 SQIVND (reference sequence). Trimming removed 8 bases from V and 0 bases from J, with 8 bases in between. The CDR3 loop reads CASCEYSNQPQHF. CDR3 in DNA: TGTGCCAGTTGCGAGTATAGCAATCAGCCCCAGCATTTT. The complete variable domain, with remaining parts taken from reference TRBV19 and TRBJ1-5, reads DGGITQSPKYLFRKEGQNVTLSCEQNLNHDAMYWYRQDPGQGLRLIYYSQIVNDFQKGDIAEGYSVSREKKESFPLTVTSAQKNPTAFYLCASCEYSNQPQHFGDGTRLSIL.

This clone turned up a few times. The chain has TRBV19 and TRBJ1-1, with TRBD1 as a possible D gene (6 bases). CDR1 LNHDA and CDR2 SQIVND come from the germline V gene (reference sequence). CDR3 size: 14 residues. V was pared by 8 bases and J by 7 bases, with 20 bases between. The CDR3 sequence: CASATKHRANEAFF. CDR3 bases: TGTGCCAGTGCTACAAAACACAGGGCCAATGAAGCTTTCTTT.

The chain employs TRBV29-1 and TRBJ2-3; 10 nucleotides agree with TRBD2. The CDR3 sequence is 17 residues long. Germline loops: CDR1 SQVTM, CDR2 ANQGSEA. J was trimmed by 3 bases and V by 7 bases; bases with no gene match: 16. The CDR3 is CSGTPVQRGGRTDTQYF. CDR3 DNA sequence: TGCAGCGGCACCCCGGTCCAGCGGGGGGGCAGGACAGATACGCAGTATTTT.

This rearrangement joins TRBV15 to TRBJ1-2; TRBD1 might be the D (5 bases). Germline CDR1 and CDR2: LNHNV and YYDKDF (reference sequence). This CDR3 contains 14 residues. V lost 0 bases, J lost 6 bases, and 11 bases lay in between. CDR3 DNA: TGTGCCACCAGCAGAGACGGCAGGGTAGATGGCTACACCTTC. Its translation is CATSRDGRVDGYTF.

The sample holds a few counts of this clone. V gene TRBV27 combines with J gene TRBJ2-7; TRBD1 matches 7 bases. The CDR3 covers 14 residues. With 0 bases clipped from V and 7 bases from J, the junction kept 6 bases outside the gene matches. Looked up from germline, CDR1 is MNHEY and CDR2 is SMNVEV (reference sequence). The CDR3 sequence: CASSLSRGPLEQYF. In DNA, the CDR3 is TGTGCCAGCAGTTTATCAAGGGGGCCTCTGGAGCAGTACTTC.

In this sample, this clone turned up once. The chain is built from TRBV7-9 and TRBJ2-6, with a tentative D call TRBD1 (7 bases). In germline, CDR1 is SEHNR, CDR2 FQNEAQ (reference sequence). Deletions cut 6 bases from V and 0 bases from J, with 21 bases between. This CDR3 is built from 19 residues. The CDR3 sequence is CASSGRGDRHHSGANVLTF. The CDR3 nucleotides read TGTGCCAGCAGTGGCCGCGGGGACAGACACCACTCTGGGGCCAACGTCCTGACTTTC.

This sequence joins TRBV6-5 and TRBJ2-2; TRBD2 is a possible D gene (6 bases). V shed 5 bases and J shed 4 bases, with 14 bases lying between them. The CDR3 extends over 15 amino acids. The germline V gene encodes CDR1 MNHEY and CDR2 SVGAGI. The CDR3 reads CASSGTRRGTGELFF. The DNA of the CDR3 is TGTGCCAGCAGTGGCACTAGGCGGGGCACCGGGGAGCTGTTTTTT.

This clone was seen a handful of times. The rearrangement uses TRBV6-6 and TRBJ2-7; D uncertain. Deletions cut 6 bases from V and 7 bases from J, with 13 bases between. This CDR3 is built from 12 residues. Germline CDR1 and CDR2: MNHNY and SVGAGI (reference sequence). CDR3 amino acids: CASSPRVLEQYF. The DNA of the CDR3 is TGTGCCAGCAGCCCACGGGTTCTGGAGCAGTACTTC.

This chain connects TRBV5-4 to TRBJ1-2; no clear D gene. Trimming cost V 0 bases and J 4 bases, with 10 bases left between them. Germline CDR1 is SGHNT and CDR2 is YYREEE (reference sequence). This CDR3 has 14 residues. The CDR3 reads CASSLAWGGYGYTF. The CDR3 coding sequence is TGTGCCAGCAGCTTGGCCTGGGGAGGCTATGGCTACACCTTC.

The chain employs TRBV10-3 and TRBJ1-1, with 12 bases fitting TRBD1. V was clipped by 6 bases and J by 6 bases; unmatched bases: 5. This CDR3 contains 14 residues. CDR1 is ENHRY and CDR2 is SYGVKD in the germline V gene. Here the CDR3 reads CAIRGTGGNAEAFF. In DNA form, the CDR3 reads TGTGCCATCAGGGGGACAGGGGGCAATGCTGAAGCTTTCTTT.

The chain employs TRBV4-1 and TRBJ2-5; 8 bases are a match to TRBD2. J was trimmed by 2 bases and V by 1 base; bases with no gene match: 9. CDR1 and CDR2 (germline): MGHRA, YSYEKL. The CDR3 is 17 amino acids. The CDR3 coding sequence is TGCGCCAGCAGCCAAGGTTCGAGCGGGGGCCCTCAAGAGACCCAGTACTTC. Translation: CASSQGSSGGPQETQYF.